Each of the 8 T cell receptor beta chains below was sequenced from the same sample in a study of T cell responses to AZD1222 COVID-19 vaccine. TCRdb's table, derived via immunoSEQ multiplex PCR, lists solely in-frame clones and lacks some. This repertoire shows some 110,000 clones, around 94% found once; its top ten account for approximately 1.5%. Source: peripheral blood, taken on day 0 of AZD1222 vaccination. Receptor source: an adult in good health.

This chain uses TRBV6-4 with TRBJ1-1; 8 bases are a match to TRBD1. J gave up 4 bases and V 3 bases, and 1 base lay outside the gene matches. Germline CDR1 is MRHNA and CDR2 is SNTAGT. The CDR3 spans 13 residues. CDR3 region: CASSEQGGTEAFF. Written as DNA, the CDR3 is TGTGCCAGCAGTGAACAGGGGGGCACTGAAGCTTTCTTT.

This chain joins TRBV5-6 and TRBJ2-2; 7 nucleotides agree with TRBD2. V shed 1 base, J shed 4 bases, and the junction held 10 bases outside the gene matches. Per germline, CDR1 SGHDT and CDR2 YYEEEE. The CDR3 is 17 residues long. The CDR3 DNA reads as TGTGCCAGCAGCTTGCGGCCTATGGGGGGGACCACCGGGGAGCTGTTTTTT. Protein: CASSLRPMGGTTGELFF.

DNA of the CDR3: TGTGCCAGCTCACCGGAAACAGGGAACCAAGAGACCCAGTACTTC. It is translated as CASSPETGNQETQYF. The V and J genes are TRBV18 and TRBJ2-5; D might be TRBD1 (6 bases). Germline assignment: CDR1 KGHSH and CDR2 LQKENI. This CDR3 is built from 15 residues. Trimming removed 3 bases from V and 0 bases from J, with 11 bases in between.

V usage is TRBV7-8 and J usage is TRBJ2-5; D gene uncertain. CDR3 length equals 11 residues. The germline gives CDR1 SGHVS, CDR2 FQNEAQ. The V end was cut by 4 bases, the J end by 5 bases, with 5 bases between. In DNA, the CDR3 is TGTGCCAGCAGCTCATCCGAGACCCAGTACTTC. It is translated as CASSSSETQYF.

This clone was recorded once. The V call is TRBV5-1, the J call TRBJ2-7, with 11 bases aligning to TRBD2. V lost 3 bases to trimming and J lost 7 bases; unmatched junction nucleotides: 12. Per the germline V gene, CDR1 is SGHRS and CDR2 is YFSETQ. This CDR3 comprises 16 residues. CDR3 region: CASSSTSGAKRGEQYF. The CDR3 DNA reads as TGCGCCAGCAGCTCGACTAGCGGGGCCAAGCGGGGGGAGCAGTACTTC.

This chain links TRBV7-9 with TRBJ2-5, with TRBD2 matching 8 bases. After removal of 3 bases from V and 4 bases from J, the junction contained 4 bases not matched to a gene. Germline V gene lookup returns CDR1 SEHNR and CDR2 FQNEAQ (reference sequence). The CDR3 is 14 amino acids. This CDR3 is CASSFAGGLETQYF. The CDR3 nucleotides are TGTGCCAGCAGCTTTGCGGGGGGCCTAGAGACCCAGTACTTC.

CDR3 in DNA: TGTGCCAGCAGCACCCAGATGGCTGAGACCCAGTACTTC. It is translated as CASSTQMAETQYF. The rearrangement joins TRBV7-2 to TRBJ2-5; D is uncertain. Trimming removed 5 bases from V and 5 bases from J, with 12 bases in between. This CDR3 comprises 13 residues. Germline V gives CDR1 SGHTA, CDR2 FQGNSA.

This clone was detected only once. The chain couples TRBV30 to TRBJ1-4, with 9 bases that match TRBD1. This CDR3 is built from 15 residues. The J segment lost 7 bases and the V segment lost 2 bases, leaving 8 bases of the junction unmatched. Germline CDR1 GTSNPN, CDR2 SVGIG (reference sequence). Here the CDR3 DNA reads TGTGCCTGGAGTAATTCCGGGACAGGGACTGAAAAACTGTTTTTT. This sequence encodes CAWSNSGTGTEKLFF.